Presented here are 31 T cell receptor beta chains from one specimen sequenced in a study of cytomegalovirus exposure and HLA in healthy donors. Method: immunoSEQ multiplex PCR; TCRdb's copy keeps in-frame clones and lacks some. This table has roughly 200,000 clones, about 81% appearing once. Source material: PBMCs. The receptors stem from a woman in her 30s in good health and CMV-seronegative.

The chain couples TRBV5-1 to TRBJ2-1; 10 bases align to TRBD1. This CDR3 region has 14 residues. V dropped 5 bases and J dropped 5; count of bases not matched to a gene: 4. Germline CDR1 is SGHRS and CDR2 is YFSETQ. The CDR3: CASRDGTGDNEQFF. CDR3 coding DNA: TGCGCCAGCAGGGATGGGACAGGGGACAATGAGCAGTTCTTC.

The J gene is TRBJ2-1, the V gene TRBV5-1, with 7 bases identical to TRBD2. CDR3 length: 14 amino acids. Germline CDR1 reads SGHRS; CDR2 reads YFSETQ. V lost 0 bases and J lost 7; bases outside the gene matches: 4. This CDR3 reads CASSLDGGLNEQFF. Written as DNA, the CDR3 is TGCGCCAGCAGCTTGGACGGGGGGTTGAATGAGCAGTTCTTC.

This chain connects TRBV18 to TRBJ1-5, with D tentatively TRBD1 (5 bases). CDR1 KGHSH and CDR2 LQKENI come from the germline V gene. The V and J ends lost 4 bases and 0 bases respectively, with 7 bases between them. The CDR3 is 14 amino acids. CDR3: CASSQGFSNQPQHF. DNA for the CDR3: TGTGCCAGCTCACAGGGGTTTAGCAATCAGCCCCAGCATTTT.

The V gene is TRBV27, the J gene TRBJ2-1; 7 bases match TRBD2. This CDR3 is 15 amino acids long. Trimming took 2 bases from V and 4 from J; bases not matched to a gene: 5. The germline V gene has CDR1 MNHEY and CDR2 SMNVEV (reference sequence). The CDR3 DNA sequence: TGTGCCAGCAGTTTAGCGGGAGCAGCTTACAATGAGCAGTTCTTC. Translated, it gives CASSLAGAAYNEQFF.

The V call is TRBV27, the J call TRBJ1-2; 7 bases match TRBD1. V lost 6 bases, J lost 5 bases, and 12 bases stayed unmatched. CDR3 length: 15 residues. The germline CDR1 and CDR2 sequences are MNHEY and SMNVEV (reference sequence). CDR3 sequence reads: CASSQGPQGRYGYTF. The CDR3 DNA sequence: TGTGCCAGCAGCCAGGGCCCACAGGGGAGATATGGCTACACCTTC.

This rearrangement joins TRBV27 to TRBJ1-2; no reliable D call. Per germline, CDR1 MNHEY and CDR2 SMNVEV (reference sequence). The CDR3 is made up of 15 amino acids. Trimming took 0 bases from V and 5 from J, leaving 13 bases between them. The CDR3 DNA reads TGTGCCAGCAGTTTATCGCGCGGGGTTGGGTATGGCTACACCTTC. The encoded protein is CASSLSRGVGYGYTF.

The rearrangement links TRBV25-1 to TRBJ1-1; 9 bases agree with TRBD1. Unmatched junction bases numbered 9, after V lost 6 bases and J lost 4 bases. The CDR3 runs 15 residues. Germline-derived CDR1 and CDR2 are MGHDK and SYGVNS. CDR3 sequence (DNA): TGTGCCAGCAGCCACCCAGGGACAGGGAGCACTGAAGCTTTCTTT. Translating gives CASSHPGTGSTEAFF.

This rearrangement joins TRBV18 to TRBJ2-1; 7 bases map to TRBD1. The CDR3 covers 14 residues. The V segment lost 3 bases and the J segment 3 bases; nucleotides outside the gene matches: 2. Germline V CDR1 and CDR2: KGHSH, LQKENI. The CDR3 DNA follows: TGTGCCAGCTCACCTGGACAGGTCTACAATGAGCAGTTCTTC. Residues: CASSPGQVYNEQFF.

The chain has TRBV5-1 and TRBJ2-1, with 9 bases matching TRBD2. The J segment lost 0 bases and the V segment lost 3 bases, leaving 4 bases of the junction unmatched. CDR3 length equals 16 residues. From germline, CDR1 is SGHRS and CDR2 YFSETQ. The CDR3 region is CASSYVAGASYNEQFF. CDR3 in DNA: TGCGCCAGCAGCTATGTAGCGGGAGCCTCCTACAATGAGCAGTTCTTC. Full variable domain (rest looked up from reference TRBV5-1 and TRBJ2-1): KAGVTQTPRYLIKTRGQQVTLSCSPISGHRSVSWYQQTPGQGLQFLFEYFSETQRNKGNFPGRFSGRQFSNSRSEMNVSTLELGDSALYLCASSYVAGASYNEQFFGPGTRLTVL.

This chain uses TRBV5-4 with TRBJ2-1; the match to TRBD2 covers 8 bases. The CDR3 has 15 residues. V lost 4 bases and J lost 9; bases outside the gene matches: 12. Germline values: CDR1 SGHNT, CDR2 YYREEE (reference sequence). CDR3 DNA sequence: TGTGCCAGCAGCCCAATAGCGGGGCCCGGATTTGAGCAGTTCTTC. Protein sequence: CASSPIAGPGFEQFF.

The V call is TRBV5-1, the J call TRBJ1-4; the match to TRBD1 covers 11 bases. In germline, CDR1 is SGHRS, CDR2 YFSETQ. The CDR3 sequence is 15 residues long. V was pared by 2 bases and J by 9 bases, with 6 bases of the junction left unmatched. The CDR3 region has the DNA TGCGCCAGCAGCTTAGACGGGACAGGGGGTAAAAAACTGTTTTTT. This codes for CASSLDGTGGKKLFF.

The rearrangement uses TRBV11-2 and TRBJ2-7, with 8 positions matching TRBD1. This CDR3 region has 18 residues. Germline V gene sequence: CDR1 SGHAT, CDR2 FQNNGV. The J segment lost 3 bases and the V segment lost 4 bases, leaving 17 bases of the junction unmatched. The CDR3 nucleotides read TGTGCCAGCAGCTCTAGACAGGGGAGCATATTAGGGATCTACGAGCAGTACTTC. Protein product: CASSSRQGSILGIYEQYF.

The V gene is TRBV10-2, the J gene TRBJ1-2, with D hard to call. The V gene's germline CDR1 is WSHSY and CDR2 SAAADI. The CDR3 runs 14 residues. V was clipped by 7 bases and J by 0 bases, with 12 bases between them. CDR3: CASKPGGTNYGYTF. In DNA form, the CDR3 reads TGCGCCAGCAAGCCCGGCGGCACTAACTATGGCTACACCTTC.

There are a few counts of this clone. The chain recombines TRBV6-5 with TRBJ2-1, with D possibly TRBD2 on 5 matching bases. Germline V gene data show CDR1 as MNHEY and CDR2 as SVGAGI. V shed 4 bases and J shed 9 bases, with 10 bases lying between them. This CDR3 spans 12 amino acids. The CDR3 region has the DNA TGTGCCAGCAGTTCCTCAAGCGGTGAGCAGTTCTTC. This codes for CASSSSSGEQFF.

This clone showed up just a few times. The chain joins TRBV11-2 to TRBJ1-6, with a tentative D call TRBD1 (5 bases). The ends were cut back, 4 bases at V and 7 bases at J, with 11 bases in the middle. The germline V gene has CDR1 SGHAT and CDR2 FQNNGV. The length of the CDR3 is 14 residues. The CDR3 reads CASSYPRGNSPLHF. The CDR3 nucleotides read TGTGCCAGCAGCTATCCTAGGGGCAATTCACCCCTCCACTTT.

V gene TRBV5-4 combines with J gene TRBJ2-2; TRBD1 aligns across 8 bases. Per germline, CDR1 SGHNT and CDR2 YYREEE (reference sequence). V shed 3 bases, J shed 1 base, and the junction held 5 bases outside the gene matches. The length of the CDR3 is 16 residues. The CDR3 spells CASSYPGTGNTGELFF. The CDR3, as DNA: TGTGCCAGCAGCTACCCCGGGACAGGGAACACCGGGGAGCTGTTTTTT.

This chain joins TRBV6-5 and TRBJ1-5; D unresolved. The V gene lost 4 bases and the J gene lost 6 bases, with 16 bases spanning the gap. CDR1 MNHEY and CDR2 SVGAGI come from the germline V gene. The CDR3 runs to 15 residues. DNA of the CDR3: TGTGCCAGCAGTTCGAACACCCGAGCGGGTCAGCCCCAGCATTTT. As protein: CASSSNTRAGQPQHF.

This clone has a single count. The J gene is TRBJ1-1, the V gene TRBV6-5, with D tentatively TRBD1 (5 bases). Deletions cut 7 bases from V and 12 bases from J, with 24 bases between. The germline gives CDR1 MNHEY, CDR2 SVGAGI. The length of the CDR3 is 14 residues. CDR3 region: CASIPSRTGEVTFF. CDR3 nucleotide sequence: TGTGCCAGCATCCCATCACGTACGGGGGAGGTAACTTTCTTT.

V gene TRBV7-3 combines with J gene TRBJ2-3; 10 bases map to TRBD2. Trimming removed 5 bases from V and 0 bases from J; junction bases left unmatched: 5. The CDR3 sequence is 16 residues long. Germline V lookup: CDR1 SGHTA, CDR2 FQGTGA. The CDR3, as DNA: TGTGCCAGCAGCCGCGGGACTAGCGCTAGCACAGATACGCAGTATTTT. Its protein is CASSRGTSASTDTQYF.

The rearrangement joins TRBV19 to TRBJ1-5, with D possibly TRBD1 on 5 matching bases. Trimming cost V 4 bases and J 3 bases, with 10 bases left between them. Germline assignment: CDR1 LNHDA and CDR2 SQIVND (reference sequence). This CDR3 region has 14 residues. The CDR3 here is CASSTRQHNQPQHF. DNA for the CDR3: TGTGCCAGTAGTACCAGACAGCACAATCAGCCCCAGCATTTT.

DNA for the CDR3: TGTGCCATCAGTGGGACTAGCGGGGACGAGCAGTACTTC. Translation: CAISGTSGDEQYF. The chain has TRBV10-3 and TRBJ2-7; 12 positions agree with TRBD2. The CDR3 extends over 13 amino acids. Germline trimming cut 4 bases from V and 5 bases from J; bases unmatched to any gene: 0. The germline CDR1 and CDR2 sequences are ENHRY and SYGVKD.

J is TRBJ1-1 and V is TRBV6-5; unclear D gene. The V end was cut by 4 bases, the J end by 0 bases, with 6 bases between. The CDR3 covers 13 residues. Per germline, CDR1 MNHEY and CDR2 SVGAGI. CDR3 sequence reads: CASSLEVNTEAFF. The CDR3 nucleotides read TGTGCCAGCAGTTTAGAGGTGAACACTGAAGCTTTCTTT.

The genes are TRBV4-1 and TRBJ2-7, with TRBD2 identical over 8 bases. This CDR3 contains 14 residues. Germline CDR1 reads MGHRA; CDR2 reads YSYEKL. Unmatched junction bases numbered 2, after V lost 3 bases and J lost 1 base. The DNA for the CDR3 is TGCGCCAGCAGCCATAGCGGGGCTTCCTACGAGCAGTACTTC. Residues: CASSHSGASYEQYF.

V and J are TRBV28 and TRBJ1-5; D perhaps matches TRBD1 (6 bases). The ends were cut back, 2 bases at V and 0 bases at J, with 11 bases in the middle. The germline V gene has CDR1 MDHEN and CDR2 SYDVKM. The CDR3 consists of 16 residues. The CDR3 coding sequence is TGTGCCAGCAGTTTAACCGGGACATTTAGCAATCAGCCCCAGCATTTT. It specifies CASSLTGTFSNQPQHF.

The chain is built from TRBV5-1 and TRBJ2-1, with D maybe TRBD2 (5 bases). V was clipped by 2 bases and J by 4 bases, with 10 bases between them. The CDR3 runs 14 residues. From germline, CDR1 is SGHRS and CDR2 YFSETQ. This CDR3 reads CASSFGERYNEQFF. CDR3 nucleotides: TGCGCCAGCAGCTTCGGGGAGCGGTACAATGAGCAGTTCTTC. Together with reference TRBV5-1 and TRBJ2-1, the CDR3 gives the full variable domain: KAGVTQTPRYLIKTRGQQVTLSCSPISGHRSVSWYQQTPGQGLQFLFEYFSETQRNKGNFPGRFSGRQFSNSRSEMNVSTLELGDSALYLCASSFGERYNEQFFGPGTRLTVL.

The chain recombines TRBV6-1 with TRBJ1-4; D unclear. Trimming removed 1 base from V and 8 bases from J, with 11 bases in between. Per the germline V gene, CDR1 is MNHNS and CDR2 is SASEGT. The CDR3 runs to 14 residues. The CDR3 coding sequence is TGTGCCAGCAGTGAAGGAGGGATAAGGGAAAAACTGTTTTTT. Its protein product is CASSEGGIREKLFF.

A remark on this clone: One base away lies a much larger clone, so this may be a sequencing read error. The chain joins TRBV30 to TRBJ1-2, with D possibly matching TRBD1 (6 bases). The germline CDR1 and CDR2 sequences are GTSNPN and SVGIG (reference sequence). The CDR3 totals 11 residues. V shed 7 bases and J shed 2 bases, with 8 bases lying between them. The CDR3 DNA follows: TGTGCCTCAGGACAGAACTATGGCTACACCTTC. As protein: CASGQNYGYTF.

V is TRBV19 and J is TRBJ1-2; D remains unclear. This CDR3 comprises 15 residues. CDR1 is LNHDA and CDR2 is SQIVND in the germline V gene (reference sequence). V was trimmed by 5 bases and J by 0 bases, leaving 13 bases between them. CDR3 DNA sequence: TGTGCCAGTAGTCCTCCCGGCAGGTCTAACTATGGCTACACCTTC. Its translation: CASSPPGRSNYGYTF.

J is TRBJ1-1 and V is TRBV9; maybe TRBD1 (6 bases). The CDR3 is 13 residues long. V was clipped by 7 bases and J by 3 bases, with 13 bases between them. Germline V gives CDR1 SGDLS, CDR2 YYNGEE. For the CDR3, the DNA is TGTGCCAGCGGCAGGGGTTTAGACACTGAAGCTTTCTTT. Translation gives CASGRGLDTEAFF.

J is TRBJ2-3 and V is TRBV6-1; TRBD1 matches at 8 bases. Trimming took 2 bases from V and 0 from J; bases not matched to a gene: 10. Germline-derived CDR1 and CDR2 are MNHNS and SASEGT. The CDR3 totals 18 residues. For the CDR3, the DNA is TGTGCCAGCAGTGAAATGTACAAGGGACAGGTTAGCACAGATACGCAGTATTTT. This gives the protein CASSEMYKGQVSTDTQYF.

V and J are TRBV19 and TRBJ2-1; 9 positions agree with TRBD1. The germline gives CDR1 LNHDA, CDR2 SQIVND (reference sequence). This CDR3 region has 13 residues. Germline trimming cut 6 bases from V and 9 bases from J; bases unmatched to any gene: 6. The CDR3 here is CASRVPGQGEQFF. CDR3 nucleotides: TGTGCCAGTAGGGTCCCGGGACAGGGTGAGCAGTTCTTC.